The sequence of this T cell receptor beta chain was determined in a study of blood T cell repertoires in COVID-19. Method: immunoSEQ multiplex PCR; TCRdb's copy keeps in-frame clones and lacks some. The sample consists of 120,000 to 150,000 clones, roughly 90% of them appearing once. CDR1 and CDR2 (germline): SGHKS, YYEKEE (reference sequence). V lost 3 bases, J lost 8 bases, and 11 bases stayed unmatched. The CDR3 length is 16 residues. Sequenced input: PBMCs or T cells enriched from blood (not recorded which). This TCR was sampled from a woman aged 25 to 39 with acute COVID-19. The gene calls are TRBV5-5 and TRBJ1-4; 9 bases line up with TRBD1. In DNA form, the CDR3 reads TGTGCCAGCAGCTCGCGAACAGGGGGCAAAGGGGAAAAACTGTTTTTT. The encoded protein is CASSSRTGGKGEKLFF. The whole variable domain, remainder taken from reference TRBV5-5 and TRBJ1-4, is DAGVTQSPTHLIKTRGQQVTLRCSPISGHKSVSWYQQVLGQGPQFIFQYYEKEERGRGNFPDRFSARQFPNYSSELNVNALLLGDSALYLCASSSRTGGKGEKLFFGSGTQLSVL.